This T cell receptor (beta chain) was sequenced for a study of blood T cell repertoires in COVID-19 (dated by TCRdb to 2020 to 2021). In terms of the full investigation: Samples from collaborators originated in the United States, Italy and Spain and spanned both the acute and convalescent phases of COVID-19. The dataset comprised deeply sampled blood TCRbeta repertoires from subjects exposed to, actively infected with, or recovered from COVID-19. Where HLA class I and class II types were available, the types were taken from metadata supplied by the sample provider, not from assay-based typing. The samples were drawn from the first 160 participants of the ongoing ImmuneRACE study and from over 950 subjects provided by 6 global collaborators. A de-identified subject ID, COVID-19 status, age in years and sex were almost always included in the sample metadata. The repertoires were released in a freely available public database meant as a resource for research on the immune response to SARS-CoV-2. The material from the prospective study consisted of cDNA or gDNA derived from T cells, B-cell-depleted T cells, or PBMCs. Broader findings and caveats from the paper: The quantity of clinical and demographic metadata differed by source and by participant and was supplied without curation.

CDR1 and CDR2, per the germline V gene, are KGHDR and SFDVKD. The CDR3 goes from the cysteine to the phenylalanine over 15 residues. The entry retains the CDR3 DNA only, 45 bases that are in frame from base 1. V is cut by 3 bases and J by 5 bases, and the space between the germline ends is 15 bases. A second Seattle source provided samples from volunteer blood donors who had recovered from COVID-19. Each collaborating institution followed its own protocols to collect whole blood in K2EDTA tubes. Collaborator samples were shipped for TCRbeta analysis as frozen whole blood, isolated PBMCs, or DNA extracted from either sample type. On this clone itself: No antigen is known for it. Per-base qualities were not stored, and no clone one base away is much larger.

The immunoSEQ Assay, a bias-controlled multiplex PCR, was used to amplify TCRbeta CDR3 regions from genomic DNA. The study's own analysis went as follows. Nucleated cell counts per sample were estimated from amplification of reference gene primers within the assay. Sequence reads were collapsed and filtered to measure the absolute abundance of every unique TCRbeta CDR3 rearrangement. For each sample, productive Simpson clonality was calculated as the square root of Simpson's diversity index over productive rearrangements. The immuneACCESS repertoire file appears here via TCRdb, limited to in-frame rearrangements. These files lack a portion of the clones; in checked studies, under half of the deficit traces to unresolved V genes, and the cause of the others is not known. That table furnishes V, J and clone size, whereas the DNA furnished D and trimming. The sample table contains hundreds of thousands of clones; only one count was recorded for approximately 90% of them. Approximately 6.6% of the sample belongs to the ten largest clones.

In this chain, TRBV24-1 is recombined with TRBJ2-5, with the D gene call left open. This clonotype originated in a woman in her twenties or thirties who had recovered from COVID-19. Specimen: peripheral blood. The nucleotides are TGTGCCACCAGTGATATTCGCCTAGTCCCCGAGACCCAGTACTTC. It codes for CATSDIRLVPETQYF.